A single sample is the source of the 17 T cell receptor beta chains below, sequenced in a study of T cell responses to AZD1222 COVID-19 vaccine. Only in-frame clones appear in the TCRdb table, and some are missing; sequencing was by immunoSEQ multiplex PCR. The data hold 65,000 to 95,000 clones, with around 92% observed a single time. The source material was peripheral blood, sampled on day 0 of MenACWY control vaccination. The receptors shown here come from an adult in good health.

This clone came up once. This chain uses TRBV29-1 with TRBJ1-2; the match to TRBD1 covers 7 bases. Germline values: CDR1 SQVTM, CDR2 ANQGSEA. V lost 6 bases to trimming and J lost 4 bases; unmatched junction nucleotides: 8. There are 13 residues in the CDR3. CDR3 nucleotides: TGCAGCGTAGGGACAGAGCGCCTCTATGGCTACACCTTC. This encodes CSVGTERLYGYTF. Looking up the rest from reference TRBV29-1 and TRBJ1-2 gives the full variable domain: SAVISQKPSRDICQRGTSLTIQCQVDSQVTMMFWYRQQPGQSLTLIATANQGSEATYESGFVIDKFPISRPNLTFSTLTVSNMSPEDSSIYLCSVGTERLYGYTFGSGTRLTVV.

The rearrangement links TRBV7-9 to TRBJ2-1, with 14 bases fitting TRBD2. The germline CDR1 and CDR2 sequences are SEHNR and FQNEAQ (reference sequence). The V and J ends lost 4 bases and 7 bases, in that order; junction bases with no gene match: 3. This CDR3 is 15 amino acids long. CDR3 residues: CASSSTSGGVNEQFF. CDR3 nucleotides: TGTGCCAGCAGCTCGACTAGCGGGGGGGTAAATGAGCAGTTCTTC.

J is TRBJ1-1 and V is TRBV6-5, with 8 nucleotides matching TRBD1. From germline, CDR1 is MNHEY and CDR2 SVGAGI. The CDR3 consists of 15 residues. The V gene end was trimmed by 0 bases and the J gene end by 4 bases; junction bases not matched to a gene: 4. The CDR3 sequence is CASSYSRQGTTEAFF. CDR3 nucleotides: TGTGCCAGCAGTTACTCGAGACAGGGGACCACTGAAGCTTTCTTT.

V gene TRBV7-8 combines with J gene TRBJ2-3; no firm D call. Germline CDR1 and CDR2: SGHVS and FQNEAQ. The V end lost 11 bases, the J end lost 1 base, and 10 bases lay between the germline ends. The CDR3 is 12 amino acids. In nucleotides, the CDR3 is TGTGCCGGGTGGTCAGGCACAGATACGCAGTATTTT. Translating gives CAGWSGTDTQYF.

This clone was detected only once. The chain couples TRBV28 to TRBJ1-4; tentative D call: TRBD1 (5 bases). CDR3 size: 14 residues. V was cut by 7 bases and J by 5 bases, with 14 bases left in between. Germline V gives CDR1 MDHEN, CDR2 SYDVKM. The CDR3 DNA sequence: TGTGCCAGCAAATATAACCGGGGGAATGAAAAACTGTTTTTT. This encodes CASKYNRGNEKLFF.

The chain is built from TRBV9 and TRBJ2-3; D not resolved. V was trimmed by 2 bases and J by 2 bases, leaving 9 bases between them. The CDR3 spans 14 residues. Germline V gives CDR1 SGDLS, CDR2 YYNGEE. The CDR3 reads CASSVSLNTDTQYF. CDR3 sequence (DNA): TGTGCCAGCAGCGTGAGTCTGAACACAGATACGCAGTATTTT. The variable domain in full, completed from reference TRBV9 and TRBJ2-3, reads DSGVTQTPKHLITATGQRVTLRCSPRSGDLSVYWYQQSLDQGLQFLIQYYNGEERAKGNILERFSAQQFPDLHSELNLSSLELGDSALYFCASSVSLNTDTQYFGPGTRLTVL.

J is TRBJ2-4 and V is TRBV3-1 (or the pseudogene TRBV3-2); D gene unclear. This CDR3 contains 15 residues. Trimming left V 2 bases short and J 6 bases short, with 14 bases between. CDR1 LGHDT and CDR2 YNNKEL come from the germline V gene (reference sequence). The CDR3 nucleotides read TGTGCCAGCAGCCAATCCCGGACCTTTTCAAACATTCAGTACTTC. It encodes CASSQSRTFSNIQYF.

J is TRBJ2-7 and V is TRBV11-2; 10 bases are shared with TRBD1. CDR1 and CDR2 from the germline V gene are SGHAT and FQNNGV. This CDR3 region has 15 residues. V lost 5 bases and J lost 3; bases outside the gene matches: 7. CDR3 amino acids: CASSPGTGVVYEQYF. CDR3 in DNA: TGTGCCAGCAGCCCTGGGACAGGGGTAGTCTACGAGCAGTACTTC.

The chain couples TRBV7-8 to TRBJ1-6; tentatively, D is TRBD1 (6 bases). Germline CDR1 reads SGHVS; CDR2 reads FQNEAQ. V was trimmed by 0 bases and J by 9 bases, leaving 15 bases between them. This CDR3 is 16 amino acids long. The CDR3 spells CASSLAPGAQGSPLHF. In DNA, the CDR3 is TGTGCCAGCAGCTTAGCGCCGGGGGCGCAGGGTTCACCCCTCCACTTT.

The chain is built from TRBV5-6 and TRBJ2-1, with 9 positions matching TRBD2. CDR1 and CDR2 (germline): SGHDT, YYEEEE. The CDR3 extends over 15 amino acids. Germline trimming cut 0 bases from V and 2 bases from J; bases unmatched to any gene: 0. CDR3 sequence reads: CASSLGLAAYNEQFF. The CDR3 coding sequence is TGTGCCAGCAGCTTGGGACTAGCGGCCTACAATGAGCAGTTCTTC.

This clone was seen a single time. The CDR3 reads CASSAILAGANTGELFF. The CDR3 DNA sequence: TGTGCCAGCTCAGCTATCCTAGCGGGAGCGAACACCGGGGAGCTGTTTTTT. The chain joins TRBV18 to TRBJ2-2; 10 bases are a match to TRBD2. Trimming removed 5 bases from V and 0 bases from J; junction bases left unmatched: 6. Germline CDR1 and CDR2: KGHSH and LQKENI. The CDR3 covers 17 residues.

V is TRBV11-2 and J is TRBJ1-1; TRBD1 aligns across 9 bases. V was pared by 0 bases and J by 5 bases, with 4 bases of the junction left unmatched. Germline assignment: CDR1 SGHAT and CDR2 FQNNGV. The length of the CDR3 is 15 residues. In nucleotides, the CDR3 is TGTGCCAGCAGCTTAGAGAAACAGGGGGCTACTGAAGCTTTCTTT. Amino acid sequence: CASSLEKQGATEAFF.

CDR3 sequence: CATSDPRRGDTEAFF. DNA for the CDR3: TGTGCCACCAGTGACCCTCGGAGGGGGGATACTGAAGCTTTCTTT. The rearrangement uses TRBV24-1 and TRBJ1-1; perhaps TRBD1 as D (6 bases). The CDR3 length is 15 residues. The V gene's germline CDR1 is KGHDR and CDR2 SFDVKD. Trimming shortened V by 4 bases and J by 5 bases, and 16 bases separated the two germline ends.

V gene TRBV19 combines with J gene TRBJ2-7; D gene unclear. Germline loops: CDR1 LNHDA, CDR2 SQIVND (reference sequence). CDR3 size: 13 residues. Trimming cost V 5 bases and J 2 bases, with 10 bases left between them. The CDR3 nucleotides are TGTGCCAGTAGTGTCTTCTATACCTACGAGCAGTACTTC. Encoded protein: CASSVFYTYEQYF. Based on the CDR3 plus reference TRBV19 and TRBJ2-7, the full variable domain is DGGITQSPKYLFRKEGQNVTLSCEQNLNHDAMYWYRQDPGQGLRLIYYSQIVNDFQKGDIAEGYSVSREKKESFPLTVTSAQKNPTAFYLCASSVFYTYEQYFGPGTRLTVT.

This clone was detected only a few times. This chain links TRBV15 with TRBJ1-2; 7 bases are shared with TRBD1. CDR1 and CDR2 from the germline V gene are LNHNV and YYDKDF (reference sequence). V lost 6 bases and J lost 2; bases outside the gene matches: 12. This CDR3 is 16 amino acids long. The CDR3 bases are TGTGCCACCAGTCCCCTCGCCGGGACAGCCAACTATGGCTACACCTTC. Its protein product is CATSPLAGTANYGYTF.

DNA of the CDR3: TGTGCCAGCTCACGGGACTTCTTACCAAGCTCCTACAATGAGCAGTTCTTC. Residues: CASSRDFLPSSYNEQFF. This chain connects TRBV18 to TRBJ2-1; tentative D call: TRBD2 (6 bases). Trimming took 4 bases from V and 0 from J, leaving 16 bases between them. The CDR3 has 17 amino acids. Germline-derived CDR1 and CDR2 are KGHSH and LQKENI.

This clone was picked up one time. V is TRBV7-3 and J is TRBJ2-2; D possibly corresponds to TRBD1 (5 bases). V was trimmed by 4 bases and J by 0 bases, leaving 6 bases between them. CDR3 length: 14 residues. In germline, CDR1 is SGHTA, CDR2 FQGTGA. CDR3 coding DNA: TGTGCCAGCAGCTGGGGCGCGAACACCGGGGAGCTGTTTTTT. The encoded protein is CASSWGANTGELFF.